This is a list of T cell receptor beta chains from one sample in a study of blood T cell repertoires in COVID-19. Sequencing was performed with immunoSEQ multiplex PCR; in TCRdb, only in-frame clones are kept and a portion is missing. The profile covers under 450,000 clones, with about nine tenths appearing a single time and about 0.78% taken by the ten largest. The specimen sequenced was PBMCs or T cells enriched from blood (not recorded which). The receptors shown here come from a woman aged 40 to 50 who had been exposed to COVID-19. Both conserved end residues are part of each CDR3. A D gene is named only where the DNA matches it firmly. A clone size is listed for some rows: how often the clone was seen (once, few, many), or a class if it is expanded.

cdr3_length d_call clone_size j_call v_call cdr3_nt cdr3_aa
15 TRBD1 NA TRBJ1-1 TRBV7-9 TGTGCCAGCAGCCCCACAGGGGGCACGGTCACTGAAGCTTTCTTT CASSPTGGTVTEAFF
14 NA NA TRBJ1-5 TRBV6-5 TGTGCCAGCAGTCCACAGTTAGGCAATCAGCCCCAGCATTTT CASSPQLGNQPQHF
13 TRBD1 few TRBJ1-2 TRBV5-1 TGCGCCAGCAGCCGGACAGGGGAGCAGGTCTACACCTTC CASSRTGEQVYTF
13 NA NA TRBJ1-1 TRBV19 TGTGCCAGTAGTATAGTGGGTGTGCCGGGAGAAAGCTTT CASSIVGVPGESF
10 NA NA TRBJ1-3 TRBV3-1/TRBV3-2 TGTGCCAGCGCGGGAAACACCATATATTTT CASAGNTIYF
14 NA NA TRBJ2-2 TRBV7-3 TGTGCCAGCAGCGCGGGACTCCGCACCGGGGAGCTGTTTTTT CASSAGLRTGELFF
14 TRBD2 NA TRBJ2-1 TRBV5-4 TGTGCCAGCAGCTTGTTACTAGCGGGGGATGAGCAGTTCTTC CASSLLLAGDEQFF
15 NA NA TRBJ1-6 TRBV7-9 TGTGCCAGCAGCTTAGCTGGGGAGCGTAATTCACCCCTCCACTTT CASSLAGERNSPLHF
19 TRBD1 NA TRBJ2-6 TRBV5-8 TGTGCCAGCAGCCCCGGGACAGGGGACCCGAGCTCTGGGGCCAACGTCCTGACTTTC CASSPGTGDPSSGANVLTF
13 NA NA TRBJ1-1 TRBV12-3/TRBV12-4 TGTGCCAGCAGTTTATCTCTGCAGGTTGAAGCTTTCTTT CASSLSLQVEAFF
15 TRBD1 NA TRBJ2-5 TRBV9 TGTGCCAGCAGCGTAGCGGGGACAGGTGGGGAGACCCAGTACTTC CASSVAGTGGETQYF
15 NA NA TRBJ1-6 TRBV19 TGTGCCAGTAGTCTCCCGACAGGCGGCAGCTCACCCCTCCACTTT CASSLPTGGSSPLHF
14 NA NA TRBJ1-6 TRBV23-1 TGCGCCATCTGGATGGGGCTTAAGGGTTCACCCCTCCACTTT CAIWMGLKGSPLHF
15 TRBD2 NA TRBJ2-2 TRBV6-4 TGTGCCAGCAGTCCCACTAGCGGGAACACCGGGGAGCTGTTTTTT CASSPTSGNTGELFF
16 NA NA TRBJ1-1 TRBV4-1 TGCGCCAGCAGCCAAGCGACACAGGGAATGTACACTGAAGCTTTCTTT CASSQATQGMYTEAFF
13 TRBD1 NA TRBJ1-1 TRBV30 TGTGCCGAAAACAGGGGAATGGACACTGAAGCTTTCTTT CAENRGMDTEAFF
14 NA NA TRBJ1-4 TRBV5-1 TGCGCCAGCAGCTTGGGTGTAGCTAATGAAAAACTGTTTTTT CASSLGVANEKLFF
15 NA NA TRBJ1-2 TRBV9 TGTGCCAGCAGCACCCCGGGCAGGGATGACTATGGCTACACCTTC CASSTPGRDDYGYTF
16 TRBD1 NA TRBJ2-7 TRBV2 TGTGCCAGCAGTGAATTTGGACAGGGGGTTAAGTACGAGCAGTACTTC CASSEFGQGVKYEQYF
13 TRBD1 NA TRBJ2-1 TRBV12-3/TRBV12-4 TGTGCCAGCGGGACAGGGTCCTACAATGAGCAGTTCTTC CASGTGSYNEQFF
13 TRBD1 NA TRBJ1-1 TRBV29-1 TGCAGCGTTGGGGGACAGTCGAACACTGAAGCTTTCTTT CSVGGQSNTEAFF
16 TRBD1 NA TRBJ1-5 TRBV6-2/TRBV6-3 TGTGCCAGCAGTTACTTGGGGACAGGGAATAATCAGCCCCAGCATTTT CASSYLGTGNNQPQHF
15 TRBD2 NA TRBJ2-7 TRBV2 TGTGCCAGCAGTGTAGCGGGGGGGCCGTCCTACGAGCAGTACTTC CASSVAGGPSYEQYF
16 NA NA TRBJ1-2 TRBV6-2/TRBV6-3 TGTGCCAGCAGCTACTTGGGATTGGAGGCTCCAAAAGGCTACACCTTC CASSYLGLEAPKGYTF
13 NA NA TRBJ1-1 TRBV19 TGTGCCAGTAGTTCCGGGACAATGGATGAAGCTTTCTTT CASSSGTMDEAFF
15 NA NA TRBJ1-1 TRBV2 TGTGCCAGCAGTGTGACGGGATTCGGGAACACTGAAGCTTTCTTT CASSVTGFGNTEAFF
14 TRBD1 NA TRBJ2-2 TRBV24-1 TGTGCCACCAGCAACAGGGGTAACACCGGGGAGCTGTTTTTT CATSNRGNTGELFF
15 TRBD2 few TRBJ2-1 TRBV25-1 TGTGCCAGCAGTGAATCTAGCGGGAGACACAATGAGCAGTTCTTC CASSESSGRHNEQFF
15 TRBD1 NA TRBJ1-4 TRBV5-1 TGCGCCAGCAGCTTGATGACAGGGGTCGGTGAAAAACTGTTTTTT CASSLMTGVGEKLFF